This passage covers 25 T cell receptor beta chains from one sample sequenced in a study of T cell repertoires in cytomegalovirus infection. These receptors have no known antigen. MiXCR was run by TCRdb on the reads, yielding one entry per CDR3 protein. The data show hundreds of thousands of distinct CDR3 sequences, 31% seen once. The sample here was cultured CD8+ T cells from PBMCs, taken from culture after CMV antigen stimulation. The receptors originated from a human donor in good health (CMV status not recorded). Some clones in this sample may be carry-over from other donors' samples.

The chain uses TRBV4-1 and TRBJ2-3; 12 nucleotides line up with TRBD2. The ends lost 0 bases at V and 2 bases at J; junction bases unmatched: 3. Germline V gene sequence: CDR1 MGHRA, CDR2 YSYEKL. This CDR3 comprises 17 residues. The CDR3 reads CASSQDTSGGYTDTQYF. The CDR3 DNA sequence: TGCGCCAGCAGCCAAGATACTAGCGGGGGGTACACAGATACGCAGTATTTT.

This sequence joins TRBV29-1 and TRBJ2-3; 8 bases align to TRBD2. CDR1 is SQVTM, CDR2 ANQGSEA, per germline. V lost 7 bases to trimming and J lost 1 base; unmatched junction nucleotides: 10. CDR3 length: 15 residues. This CDR3 is CSGDGGVLGTDTQYF. The CDR3 DNA is TGCAGCGGCGACGGGGGGGTATTGGGCACAGATACGCAGTATTTT.

The V and J genes are TRBV7-9 and TRBJ2-1, with TRBD2 matching 8 bases. Unmatched junction bases numbered 9, after V lost 5 bases and J lost 3 bases. CDR3 length: 16 amino acids. From germline, CDR1 is SEHNR and CDR2 FQNEAQ (reference sequence). CDR3 sequence reads: CASSPPGGPFYNEQFF. The CDR3 DNA reads as TGTGCCAGCAGCCCCCCGGGGGGGCCCTTCTACAATGAGCAGTTCTTC.

V usage is TRBV11-2 and J usage is TRBJ2-5, with 13 bases aligning to TRBD2. From germline, CDR1 is SGHAT and CDR2 FQNNGV. This CDR3 region has 15 residues. The J segment lost 3 bases and the V segment lost 5 bases, leaving 3 bases of the junction unmatched. CDR3 amino acids: CASSQTSGGEETQYF. The CDR3 DNA follows: TGTGCCAGCAGCCAAACTAGCGGGGGGGAAGAGACCCAGTACTTC.

This clonotype has more than one count but fewer than ten. This chain uses TRBV6-6 with TRBJ1-5, with D maybe TRBD1 (6 bases). The CDR3 has 17 amino acids. The V end lost 0 bases, the J end lost 1 base, and 13 bases lay between the germline ends. CDR1 MNHNY and CDR2 SVGAGI come from the germline V gene (reference sequence). This chain's CDR3 is CASSYSVGTPSNQPQHF. CDR3 DNA sequence: TGTGCCAGCAGTTACTCCGTCGGGACACCGAGCAATCAGCCCCAGCATTTT.

This clonotype was counted a few times. The J gene is TRBJ2-7, the V gene TRBV14; 8 bases are a match to TRBD1. With V trimmed by 5 bases and J by 0 bases, 9 bases remained unmatched. The CDR3 is made up of 16 amino acids. Germline V gene sequence: CDR1 SGHDN, CDR2 FVKESK. The CDR3 is CASSKTGQGYSYEQYF. The CDR3 DNA reads as TGTGCCAGCAGCAAAACAGGACAGGGCTACTCCTACGAGCAGTACTTC. Based on the CDR3 plus reference TRBV14 and TRBJ2-7, the full variable domain is EAGVTQFPSHSVIEKGQTVTLRCDPISGHDNLYWYRRVMGKEIKFLLHFVKESKQDESGMPNNRFLAERTGGTYSTLKVQPAELEDSGVYFCASSKTGQGYSYEQYFGPGTRLTVT.

This chain links TRBV24-1 with TRBJ2-1; 13 bases are shared with TRBD2. Germline lookup yields CDR1 KGHDR and CDR2 SFDVKD. Losses at the gene ends were 4 bases for V and 12 bases for J; bases not matched to a gene: 11. This CDR3 has 16 amino acids. The CDR3 here is CATSDPGLAGAGGQFF. The DNA for the CDR3 is TGTGCCACCAGTGACCCTGGACTAGCGGGGGCGGGGGGGCAGTTCTTC.

This clonotype showed up just a few times. V is TRBV7-6 and J is TRBJ1-4, with a tentative D call TRBD1 (5 bases). Germline lookup yields CDR1 SGHVS and CDR2 FNYEAQ. This CDR3 has 14 amino acids. The V and J ends lost 7 bases and 4 bases respectively, with 13 bases between them. CDR3 amino acids: CASTPKGFNEKLFF. In DNA form, the CDR3 reads TGTGCCAGCACCCCAAAGGGGTTTAATGAAAAACTGTTTTTT.

V is TRBV10-3 and J is TRBJ1-2; D perhaps matches TRBD1 (5 bases). CDR3 length: 11 residues. The germline gives CDR1 ENHRY, CDR2 SYGVKD. Trimming stripped 8 bases from V and 2 bases from J, with 6 bases between. CDR3 residues: CAIGDNYGYTF. The DNA of the CDR3 is TGTGCCATCGGGGACAACTATGGCTACACCTTC.

By share of the sample, this clonotype is large. This chain joins TRBV7-2 and TRBJ2-3, with 10 bases matching TRBD2. Germline V gene sequence: CDR1 SGHTA, CDR2 FQGNSA. This CDR3 has 19 amino acids. Unmatched junction bases numbered 13, after V lost 2 bases and J lost 2 bases. The CDR3 bases are TGTGCCAGCAGCTTAAGGGAGCTAGCGGGGGCCTATATCACAGATACGCAGTATTTT. Translated, it gives CASSLRELAGAYITDTQYF.

The V gene is TRBV29-1, the J gene TRBJ2-3; D is perhaps TRBD2 (5 bases). The germline V gene has CDR1 SQVTM and CDR2 ANQGSEA. This CDR3 has 13 amino acids. The V end was cut by 4 bases, the J end by 6 bases, with 14 bases between. CDR3 sequence reads: CSVGPGETDTQYF. CDR3 DNA sequence: TGCAGCGTTGGCCCCGGGGAAACGGATACGCAGTATTTT.

This clonotype was seen only a few times. The J gene is TRBJ1-5, the V gene TRBV4-3; no reliable D call. This CDR3 comprises 15 residues. Trimming cost V 0 bases and J 4 bases, with 10 bases left between them. Per germline, CDR1 LGHNA and CDR2 YSLEER. The CDR3 reads CASSQDRQINQPQHF. The DNA of the CDR3 is TGCGCCAGCAGCCAAGATCGACAAATTAATCAGCCCCAGCATTTT.

With respect to this clonotype: The junction differs from germline at one of its ends, possibly a read error. This chain uses TRBV10-2 with TRBJ2-5; no clear D. Germline CDR1 WSHSY, CDR2 SAAADI. This CDR3 is 15 amino acids long. CDR3 nucleotide sequence: TGCGCCAGCAATGAGCCGAAATTGGGTGATGAGACCCAGTACTTC. It yields the protein CASNEPKLGDETQYF.

On this clonotype: A much larger clone differs from this one at a single base, so this may be a read error. V gene TRBV7-2 combines with J gene TRBJ1-1; 7 positions match TRBD1. The germline CDR1 and CDR2 sequences are SGHTA and FQGNSA. The CDR3 has 16 residues. CDR3 bases: TGTGCCAGCAACTTAGAGGGAGGGACAGCAGGTATTGAAGCTTTCTTT. It translates to CASNLEGGTAGIEAFF.

This clonotype was seen a few times. The chain recombines TRBV6-5 with TRBJ2-6; 8 bases agree with TRBD1. From germline, CDR1 is MNHEY and CDR2 SVGAGI. The length of the CDR3 is 18 residues. The J segment lost 0 bases and the V segment lost 4 bases, leaving 8 bases of the junction unmatched. CDR3 protein: CASSSAGDRISGANVLTF. The CDR3 region has the DNA TGTGCCAGCAGTTCAGCCGGGGACAGGATCTCTGGGGCCAACGTCCTGACTTTC.

In this sample, this clonotype turned up a few times. This sequence joins TRBV11-2 and TRBJ2-1; tentatively, D is TRBD2 (6 bases). Germline V gives CDR1 SGHAT, CDR2 FQNNGV. Trimming pared 1 base from V and 4 bases from J, leaving 17 bases between. The CDR3 covers 17 residues. The CDR3 loop reads CASSLAHRLGGYNEQFF. The DNA for the CDR3 is TGTGCCAGCAGCTTAGCGCATCGGCTGGGGGGTTACAATGAGCAGTTCTTC.

The chain links TRBV27 to TRBJ2-7; TRBD1 matches at 7 bases. Germline V lookup: CDR1 MNHEY, CDR2 SMNVEV (reference sequence). V trimming: 2 bases; J trimming: 5 bases; junction bases outside the gene matches: 9. This CDR3 spans 15 amino acids. Here the CDR3 reads CASSLITTGSNEQYF. CDR3 nucleotide sequence: TGTGCCAGCAGTTTAATAACGACAGGGTCAAACGAGCAGTACTTC.

J is TRBJ1-4 and V is TRBV2; D is unresolved. CDR3 length: 11 amino acids. V lost 8 bases, J lost 5 bases, and 6 bases lay in between. Germline assignment: CDR1 SNHLY and CDR2 FYNNEI. In DNA, the CDR3 is TGTGCCAGCGAATACAATGAAAAACTGTTTTTT. It yields the protein CASEYNEKLFF. The variable domain in full, completed from reference TRBV2 and TRBJ1-4, reads EPEVTQTPSHQVTQMGQEVILRCVPISNHLYFYWYRQILGQKVEFLVSFYNNEISEKSEIFDDQFSVERPDGSNFTLKIRSTKLEDSAMYFCASEYNEKLFFGSGTQLSVL.

This chain uses TRBV12-3 or TRBV12-4 with TRBJ2-3; 7 bases agree with TRBD1. This CDR3 is built from 16 residues. With V trimmed by 1 base and J by 2 bases, 6 bases remained unmatched. CDR3 bases: TGTGCCAGCAGTTTAGAGGGGGCGCTTGACACAGATACGCAGTATTTT. As protein: CASSLEGALDTDTQYF.

This clonotype was detected only a few times. V and J are TRBV6-1 and TRBJ1-1, with D perhaps TRBD1 (6 bases). Deletions cut 1 base from V and 4 bases from J, with 19 bases between. The CDR3 loop spans 17 amino acids. Germline V CDR1 and CDR2: MNHNS, SASEGT. The chain's CDR3 is CASSEEGRGYSPTEAFF. CDR3 in DNA: TGTGCCAGCAGTGAAGAGGGCAGGGGATATTCGCCCACTGAAGCTTTCTTT.

V usage is TRBV12-3 or TRBV12-4 and J usage is TRBJ1-2; unclear D gene. The CDR3 runs 16 residues. The ends were cut back, 0 bases at V and 6 bases at J, with 17 bases in the middle. CDR3 in DNA: TGTGCCAGCAGTTTAGCGCTAAGGTTGGCGGAGAATGGCTACACCTTC. It specifies CASSLALRLAENGYTF.

The rearrangement uses TRBV11-2 and TRBJ2-1; 8 bases match TRBD2. The V gene's germline CDR1 is SGHAT and CDR2 FQNNGV. This CDR3 is 15 amino acids long. Trimming at V came to 2 bases and at J to 5 bases, leaving 5 bases not matched to a gene. CDR3 nucleotides: TGTGCCAGCAGCTTATATGGCGGGGGGAACAATGAGCAGTTCTTC. As protein: CASSLYGGGNNEQFF.

For this clonotype: A much larger clone is a single base away; this may be a read error. The missing conserved phenylalanine or tryptophan at the end of this CDR3 makes a read error likely. The rearrangement links TRBV19 to TRBJ1-2; TRBD1 matches 7 bases. CDR1 and CDR2 (germline): LNHDA, SQIVND (reference sequence). The CDR3 is 12 residues long. V shed 7 bases and J 4 bases; nucleotides not matched to a gene: 3. The CDR3 region has the DNA TGTGCCAGTAAGAACAGGGGCTATGGCTACACCTTA. It encodes CASKNRGYGYTL.

About this clonotype: A much larger clone is a single base away; this may be a read error. V is TRBV7-9 and J is TRBJ1-1; D not resolved. V lost 5 bases to trimming and J lost 1 base, with 5 bases between them. This CDR3 has 12 amino acids. Germline CDR1 is SEHNR and CDR2 is FQNEAQ (reference sequence). CDR3 loop: CASSTANTEAFF. In DNA, the CDR3 is TGTGCCAGCAGCACTGCGAACACTGAAGCTTTCTTT.

This clonotype was found a few times. This chain connects TRBV18 to TRBJ2-3; D perhaps matches TRBD2 (5 bases). Looked up from germline, CDR1 is KGHSH and CDR2 is LQKENI. The V and J ends lost 4 bases and 1 base respectively, with 21 bases between them. The CDR3 totals 18 residues. This CDR3 is CASSHTTRAVSGTDTQYF. CDR3 nucleotides: TGTGCCAGCTCACACACCACGAGGGCAGTCTCTGGCACAGATACGCAGTATTTT.